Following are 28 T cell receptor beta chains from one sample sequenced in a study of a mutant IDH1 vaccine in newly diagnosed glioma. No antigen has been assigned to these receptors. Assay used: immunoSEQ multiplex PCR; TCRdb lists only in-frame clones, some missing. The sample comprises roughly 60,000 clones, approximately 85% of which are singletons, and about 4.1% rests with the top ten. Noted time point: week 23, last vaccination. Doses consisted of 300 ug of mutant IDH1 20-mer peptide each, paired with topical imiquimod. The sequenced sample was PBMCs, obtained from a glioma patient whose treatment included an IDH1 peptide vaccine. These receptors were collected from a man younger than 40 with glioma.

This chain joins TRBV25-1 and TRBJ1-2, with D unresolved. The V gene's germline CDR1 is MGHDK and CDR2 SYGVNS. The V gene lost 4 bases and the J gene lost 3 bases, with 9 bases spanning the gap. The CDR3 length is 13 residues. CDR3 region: CASSGRRYYGYTF. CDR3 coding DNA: TGTGCCAGCAGTGGGCGGCGGTACTATGGCTACACCTTC.

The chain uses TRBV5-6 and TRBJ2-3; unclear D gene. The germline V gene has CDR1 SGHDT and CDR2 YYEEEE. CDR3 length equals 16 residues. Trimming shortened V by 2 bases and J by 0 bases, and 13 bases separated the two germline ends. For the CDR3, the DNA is TGTGCCAGCAGCTTTCCCAGCCAGTTAAGCACAGATACGCAGTATTTT. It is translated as CASSFPSQLSTDTQYF.

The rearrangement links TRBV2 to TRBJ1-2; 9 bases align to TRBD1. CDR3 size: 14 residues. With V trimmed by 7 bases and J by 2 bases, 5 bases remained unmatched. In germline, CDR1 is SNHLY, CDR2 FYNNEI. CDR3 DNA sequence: TGTGCCAGCAATTACAGGGGGCGCAACTATGGCTACACCTTC. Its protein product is CASNYRGRNYGYTF.

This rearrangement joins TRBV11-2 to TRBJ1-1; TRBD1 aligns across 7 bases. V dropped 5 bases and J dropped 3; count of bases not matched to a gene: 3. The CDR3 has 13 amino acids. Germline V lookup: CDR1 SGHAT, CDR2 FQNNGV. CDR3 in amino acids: CASSRDRDTEAFF. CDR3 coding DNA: TGTGCCAGCAGCCGGGACAGAGACACTGAAGCTTTCTTT. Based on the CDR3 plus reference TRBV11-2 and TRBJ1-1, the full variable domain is EAGVAQSPRYKIIEKRQSVAFWCNPISGHATLYWYQQILGQGPKLLIQFQNNGVVDDSQLPKDRFSAERLKGVDSTLKIQPAKLEDSAVYLCASSRDRDTEAFFGQGTRLTVV.

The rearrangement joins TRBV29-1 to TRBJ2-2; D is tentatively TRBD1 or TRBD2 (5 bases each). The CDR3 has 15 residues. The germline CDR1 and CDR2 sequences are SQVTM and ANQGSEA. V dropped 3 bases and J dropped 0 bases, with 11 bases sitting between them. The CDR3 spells CSVELGVSNTGELFF. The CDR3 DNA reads TGCAGCGTTGAGCTGGGGGTCTCGAACACCGGGGAGCTGTTTTTT.

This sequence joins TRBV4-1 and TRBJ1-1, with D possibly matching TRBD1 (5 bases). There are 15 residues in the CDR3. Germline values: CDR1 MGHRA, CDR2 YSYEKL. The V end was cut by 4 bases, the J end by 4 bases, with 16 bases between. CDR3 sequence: CASSPGPGHSTEAFF. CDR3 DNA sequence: TGCGCCAGCAGCCCAGGGCCCGGACATTCCACTGAAGCTTTCTTT.

The CDR3, as DNA: TGTGCCAGCAGTTTACCAGGGGCTGAAGCTTTCTTT. Amino acid sequence: CASSLPGAEAFF. The chain is built from TRBV27 and TRBJ1-1; a possible D gene is TRBD1 (6 bases). The germline V gene has CDR1 MNHEY and CDR2 SMNVEV (reference sequence). This CDR3 has 12 amino acids. V shed 2 bases and J shed 6 bases, with 7 bases lying between them.

The CDR3 sequence: CASSAAPGQGAGNYGYTF. The CDR3 nucleotides are TGTGCCAGCAGTGCCGCTCCGGGACAGGGGGCGGGTAACTATGGCTACACCTTC. This chain connects TRBV25-1 to TRBJ1-2, with 12 bases that match TRBD1. Trimming at V came to 4 bases and at J to 1 base, leaving 10 bases not matched to a gene. CDR1 MGHDK and CDR2 SYGVNS come from the germline V gene. The CDR3 totals 18 residues.

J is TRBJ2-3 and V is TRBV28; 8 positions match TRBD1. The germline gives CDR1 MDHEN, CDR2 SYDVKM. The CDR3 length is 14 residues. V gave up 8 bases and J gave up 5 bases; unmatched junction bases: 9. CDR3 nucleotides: TGTGCCAGCCGGACAGGGTCCGGCGGAGATACGCAGTATTTT. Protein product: CASRTGSGGDTQYF.

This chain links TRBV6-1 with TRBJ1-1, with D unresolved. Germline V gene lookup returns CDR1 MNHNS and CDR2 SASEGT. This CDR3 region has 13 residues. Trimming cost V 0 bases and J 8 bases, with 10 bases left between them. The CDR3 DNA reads TGTGCCAGCAGTGAAGCGCAACCAACGGAAGCTTTCTTT. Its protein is CASSEAQPTEAFF.

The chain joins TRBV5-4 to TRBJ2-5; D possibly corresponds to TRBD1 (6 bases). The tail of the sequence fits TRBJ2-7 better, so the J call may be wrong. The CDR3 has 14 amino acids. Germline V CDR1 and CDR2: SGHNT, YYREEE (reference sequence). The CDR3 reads CASSSGTPPYEQYF. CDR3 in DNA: TGTGCCAGCAGCTCCGGGACACCCCCCTACGAGCAGTACTTC.

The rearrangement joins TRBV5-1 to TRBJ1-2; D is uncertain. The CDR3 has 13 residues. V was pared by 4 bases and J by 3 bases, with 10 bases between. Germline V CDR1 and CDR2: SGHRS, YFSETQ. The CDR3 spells CASSPSGDYGYTF. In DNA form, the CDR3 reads TGCGCCAGCAGCCCGAGTGGGGACTATGGCTACACCTTC.

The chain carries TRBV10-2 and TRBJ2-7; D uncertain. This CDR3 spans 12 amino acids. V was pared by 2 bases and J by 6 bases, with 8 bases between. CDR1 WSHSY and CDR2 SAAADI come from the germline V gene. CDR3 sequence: CASSEGPGEQYF. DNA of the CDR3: TGCGCCAGCAGTGAGGGTCCCGGCGAGCAGTACTTC.

In nucleotides, the CDR3 is TGTGCCAGCAGCTTCAGCTCCTACGAGCAGTACTTC. Amino acids: CASSFSSYEQYF. The chain has TRBV7-9 and TRBJ2-7, with D hard to call. Germline V gives CDR1 SEHNR, CDR2 FQNEAQ (reference sequence). CDR3 length: 12 residues. Trimming stripped 3 bases from V and 0 bases from J, with 3 bases between.

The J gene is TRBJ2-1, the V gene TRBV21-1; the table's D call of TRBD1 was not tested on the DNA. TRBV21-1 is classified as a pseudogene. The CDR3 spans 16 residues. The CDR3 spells CASSKGGQGTYNEQFF. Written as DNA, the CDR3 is TGTGCCAGCAGCAAGGGCGGACAGGGGACCTACAATGAGCAGTTCTTC.

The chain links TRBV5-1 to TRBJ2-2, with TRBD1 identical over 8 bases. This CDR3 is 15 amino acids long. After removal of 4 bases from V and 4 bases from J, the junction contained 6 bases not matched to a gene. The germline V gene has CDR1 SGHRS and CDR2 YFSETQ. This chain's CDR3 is CASSLGTGSTGELFF. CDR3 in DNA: TGCGCCAGCAGCCTCGGGACAGGAAGCACCGGGGAGCTGTTTTTT.

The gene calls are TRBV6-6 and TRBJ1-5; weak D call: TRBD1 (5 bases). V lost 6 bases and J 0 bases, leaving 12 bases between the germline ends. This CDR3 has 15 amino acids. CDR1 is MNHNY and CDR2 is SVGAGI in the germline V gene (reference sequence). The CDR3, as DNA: TGTGCCAGCAGGGGGGAAAGAGATAGCAATCAGCCCCAGCATTTT. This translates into CASRGERDSNQPQHF.

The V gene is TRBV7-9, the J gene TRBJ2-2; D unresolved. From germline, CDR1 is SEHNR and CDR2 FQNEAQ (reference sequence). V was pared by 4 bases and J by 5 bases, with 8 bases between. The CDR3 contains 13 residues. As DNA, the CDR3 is TGTGCCAGCAGCTGGATGGGGACCGGGGAGCTGTTTTTT. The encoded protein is CASSWMGTGELFF.

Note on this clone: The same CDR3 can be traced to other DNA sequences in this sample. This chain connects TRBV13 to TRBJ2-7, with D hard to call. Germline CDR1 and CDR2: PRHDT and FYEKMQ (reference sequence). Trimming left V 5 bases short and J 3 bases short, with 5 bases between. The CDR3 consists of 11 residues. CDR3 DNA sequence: TGTGCCAGCAGCCTTAACTACGAGCAGTACTTC. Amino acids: CASSLNYEQYF.

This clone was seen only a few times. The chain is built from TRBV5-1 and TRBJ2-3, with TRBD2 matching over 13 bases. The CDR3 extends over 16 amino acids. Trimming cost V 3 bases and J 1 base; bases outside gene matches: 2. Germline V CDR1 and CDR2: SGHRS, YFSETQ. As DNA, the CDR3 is TGCGCCAGCAGCTGGGGGACTAGCGGGGGCACAGATACGCAGTATTTT. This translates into CASSWGTSGGTDTQYF.

CDR3 protein: CASSQETGGNSPLHF. CDR3 in DNA: TGCGCCAGCAGCCAAGAAACAGGTGGCAATTCACCCCTCCACTTT. V gene TRBV4-1 combines with J gene TRBJ1-6; D possibly corresponds to TRBD1 (5 bases). The germline V gene encodes CDR1 MGHRA and CDR2 YSYEKL. Between the trimmed V and J ends, which lost 0 bases and 7 bases, there was a span of 10 bases. This CDR3 has 15 amino acids.

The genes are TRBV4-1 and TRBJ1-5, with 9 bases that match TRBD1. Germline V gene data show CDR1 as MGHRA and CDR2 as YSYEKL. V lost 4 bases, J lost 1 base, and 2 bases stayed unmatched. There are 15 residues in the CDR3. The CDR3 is CASSPGQGSNQPQHF. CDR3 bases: TGCGCCAGCAGCCCCGGACAGGGGAGCAATCAGCCCCAGCATTTT.

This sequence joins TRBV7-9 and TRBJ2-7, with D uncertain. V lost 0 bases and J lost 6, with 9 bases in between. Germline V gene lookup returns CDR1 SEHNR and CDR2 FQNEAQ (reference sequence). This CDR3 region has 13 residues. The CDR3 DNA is TGTGCCAGCAGCTTAGCCCGAATCGGCGAGCAGTACTTC. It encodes CASSLARIGEQYF.

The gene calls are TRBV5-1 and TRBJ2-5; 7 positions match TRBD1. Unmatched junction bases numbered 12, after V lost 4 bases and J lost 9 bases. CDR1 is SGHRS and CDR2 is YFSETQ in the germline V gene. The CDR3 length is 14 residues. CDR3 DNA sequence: TGCGCCAGCAGCGGGAAGACAGGGTCTATTTCCCAGTACTTC. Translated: CASSGKTGSISQYF.

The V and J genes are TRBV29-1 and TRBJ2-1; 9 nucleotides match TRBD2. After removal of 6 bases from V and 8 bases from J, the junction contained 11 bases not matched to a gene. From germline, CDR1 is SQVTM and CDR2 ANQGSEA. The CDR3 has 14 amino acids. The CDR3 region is CSVPDAGGAYEQFF. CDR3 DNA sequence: TGCAGCGTACCCGATGCGGGGGGGGCTTATGAGCAGTTCTTC.

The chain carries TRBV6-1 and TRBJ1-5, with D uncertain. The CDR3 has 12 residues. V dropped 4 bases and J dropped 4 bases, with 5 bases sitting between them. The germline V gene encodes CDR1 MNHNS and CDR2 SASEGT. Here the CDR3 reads CASSGGNQPQHF. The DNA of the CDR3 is TGTGCCAGCAGTGGGGGAAATCAGCCCCAGCATTTT.

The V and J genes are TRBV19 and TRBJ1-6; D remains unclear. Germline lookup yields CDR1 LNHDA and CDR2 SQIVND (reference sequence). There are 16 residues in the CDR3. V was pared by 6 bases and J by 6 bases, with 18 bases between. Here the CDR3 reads CASRNLGQSSNSPLHF. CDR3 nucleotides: TGTGCCAGTAGGAATCTTGGGCAGAGCTCTAATTCACCCCTCCACTTT.

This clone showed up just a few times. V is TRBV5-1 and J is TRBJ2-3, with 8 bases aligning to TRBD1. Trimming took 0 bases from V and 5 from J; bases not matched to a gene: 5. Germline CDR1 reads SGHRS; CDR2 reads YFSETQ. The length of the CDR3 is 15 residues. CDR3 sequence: CASSLALQGVDTQYF. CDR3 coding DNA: TGCGCCAGCAGCTTGGCCCTACAGGGGGTAGATACGCAGTATTTT.